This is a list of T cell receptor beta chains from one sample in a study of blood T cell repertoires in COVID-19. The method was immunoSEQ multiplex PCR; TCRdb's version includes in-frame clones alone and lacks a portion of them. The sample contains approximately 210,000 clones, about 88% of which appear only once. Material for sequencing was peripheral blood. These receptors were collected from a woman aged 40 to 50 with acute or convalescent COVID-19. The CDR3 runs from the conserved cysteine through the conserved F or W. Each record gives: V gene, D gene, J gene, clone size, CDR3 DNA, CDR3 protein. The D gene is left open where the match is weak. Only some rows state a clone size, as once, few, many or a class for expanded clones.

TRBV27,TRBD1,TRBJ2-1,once,TGTGCCAGCCTGAGGATAGGGGGCATCGATGAGCAGTTCTTC,CASLRIGGIDEQFF
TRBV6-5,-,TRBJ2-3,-,TGTGCCGGACGGCGAGGGCAGGTTGGGGCAGATACGCAGTATTTT,CAGRRGQVGADTQYF
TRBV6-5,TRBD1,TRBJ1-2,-,TGTGCCAGCAGCCCCACCATCGGGACAGGGTATGGCTACACCTTC,CASSPTIGTGYGYTF
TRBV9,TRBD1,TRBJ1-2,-,TGTGCCAGCAGCGCCCGACAGGGGAACTATGGCTACACCTTC,CASSARQGNYGYTF
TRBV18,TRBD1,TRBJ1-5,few,TGTGCCAGCTCACCGAACAGGGGTCGGGAGCCCCAGCATTTT,CASSPNRGREPQHF
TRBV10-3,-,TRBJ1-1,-,TGTGCTTCTAAAATGAACACTGAAGCTTTCTTT,CASKMNTEAFF
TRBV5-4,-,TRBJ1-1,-,TGTGCCAGCAGCGCATACAGGGAGAACACTGAAGCTTTCTTT,CASSAYRENTEAFF
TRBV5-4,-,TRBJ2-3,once,TGTGCCAGCTCGATCCTAGCGACCCAATTCACAGATACGCAGTATTTT,CASSILATQFTDTQYF
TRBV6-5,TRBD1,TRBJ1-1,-,TGTGCCAGCAGGGACAGGGGTTCCTCTGAAGCTTTCTTT,CASRDRGSSEAFF
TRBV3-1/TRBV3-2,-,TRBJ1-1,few,TGTGCCAGCAGCCAAGATAACAGGATGAACACTGAAGCTTTCTTT,CASSQDNRMNTEAFF
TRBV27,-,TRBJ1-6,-,TGTGCCAGCAGTGAGAGGACTGGCGAGGTGTATTCACCCCTCCACTTT,CASSERTGEVYSPLHF
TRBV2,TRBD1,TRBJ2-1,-,TGTGCCAGCATCTGGGGACAGGGAAACTACAATGAGCAGTTCTTC,CASIWGQGNYNEQFF
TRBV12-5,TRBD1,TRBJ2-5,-,TGTGCTAGTGGTTTGGGACAGGGGGGGGAGACCCAGTACTTC,CASGLGQGGETQYF
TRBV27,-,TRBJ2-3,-,TGTGCCAGCAGTTTTTGGACTTCCACAGATACGCAGTATTTT,CASSFWTSTDTQYF
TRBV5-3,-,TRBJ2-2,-,TGTGCCAGAAGCCCTAGGACAAGCGGGGAGCTGTTTTTT,CARSPRTSGELFF
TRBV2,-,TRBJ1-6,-,TGTGCCAGCAGTGGACAGGCTACACCCCTCCACTTT,CASSGQATPLHF
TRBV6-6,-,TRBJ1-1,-,TGTGCCAGCAGACCCACGACAGGGAACACTGAAGCTTTCTTT,CASRPTTGNTEAFF
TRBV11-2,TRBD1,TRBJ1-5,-,TGTGCCAGCAGCTTCGGGACAGGGGGAAGAAGCAATCAGCCCCAGCATTTT,CASSFGTGGRSNQPQHF
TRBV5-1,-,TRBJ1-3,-,TGCGCCAGCAGCCGGGGAATTGTGGGAAACACCATATATTTT,CASSRGIVGNTIYF
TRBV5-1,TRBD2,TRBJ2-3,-,TGCGCCAGCGGCGAGCGGGGGGACTCAACAGATACGCAGTATTTT,CASGERGDSTDTQYF
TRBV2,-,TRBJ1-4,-,TGTGCCAGCAGGGTTCCGGCGACAGGCCCTAATGAAAAACTGTTTTTT,CASRVPATGPNEKLFF
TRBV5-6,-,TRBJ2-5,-,TGTGCCAGCAGCCTAGACAGAATTCAAGAGACCCAGTACTTC,CASSLDRIQETQYF
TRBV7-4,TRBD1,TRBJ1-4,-,TGTGCCAGCAGCCGCGGGACAGGGAACGAAAAACTGTTTTTT,CASSRGTGNEKLFF
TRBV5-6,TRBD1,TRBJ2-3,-,TGTGCCAGCAGCTCGTTTACAGGGGGCTATACGCAGTATTTT,CASSSFTGGYTQYF
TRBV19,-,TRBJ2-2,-,TGTGCCACGGGCGGGGCCAACGCTAACACCGGGGAGCTGTTTTTT,CATGGANANTGELFF
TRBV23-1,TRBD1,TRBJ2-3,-,TGCGCCAGCAGTCTCGGACAGGGCACAGATACGCAGTATTTT,CASSLGQGTDTQYF
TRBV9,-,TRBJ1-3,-,TGTGCCAGCAGCGTGAAAACAGGGATGACTGGAAACACCATATATTTT,CASSVKTGMTGNTIYF
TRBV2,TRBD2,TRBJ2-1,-,TGTGCCAGCAGTGCGAAGGCGGGAGGATACAATGAGCAGTTCTTC,CASSAKAGGYNEQFF
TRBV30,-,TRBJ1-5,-,TGTGCCTGGAGTCGGGGGTTTACCGGAGGTCAGCCCCAGCATTTT,CAWSRGFTGGQPQHF
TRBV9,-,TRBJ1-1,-,TGTGCCAGCAGCGTAGAGGCGCACAGCCTAAACACTGAAGCTTTCTTT,CASSVEAHSLNTEAFF
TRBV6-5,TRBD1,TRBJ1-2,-,TGTGCCAGCAGTTACGCCCGGACAGGGGGCTCCTATGGCTACACCTTC,CASSYARTGGSYGYTF
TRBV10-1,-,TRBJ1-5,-,TGCGCCAGCAGTGAGTCTTTCTGTGACAGCCAACCTACGGGCAATCAGCCCCAGCATTTT,CASSESFCDSQPTGNQPQHF